These T cell receptor beta chains were read from a single sample in a study of cytomegalovirus exposure and HLA in healthy donors. The data were produced by immunoSEQ multiplex PCR, yet TCRdb's version contains in-frame clones alone and is incomplete. The data show some 200,000 clones, roughly 91% seen once. The sequenced sample consisted of PBMCs. All receptors derive from a woman in her late teens or twenties in good health and CMV-seronegative. CDR3s include the opening cysteine and the closing phenylalanine or tryptophan. A D gene is named only where the DNA matches it firmly. Clone size is stated in some rows and not others, as once, few, many or a class when expanded.

D	J	size	V	DNA	CDR3
-	TRBJ1-6	-	TRBV27	TGTGCCAGCACCCTTTGGGGCGGCGTTAATTCACCCCTCCACTTT	CASTLWGGVNSPLHF
TRBD2	TRBJ2-3	-	TRBV25-1	TGTGCCAGCAGTGTTGAGGAGCGGGAGAATACGCAGTATTTT	CASSVEERENTQYF
TRBD2	TRBJ2-5	-	TRBV10-2	TGCGCCAGCAGTGGTTGGACTAGGGATGAGACCCAGTACTTC	CASSGWTRDETQYF
TRBD1	TRBJ1-2	-	TRBV16	TGTGCCAGCAGCCAATCTTACCAGGGGGCCTATGGCTACACCTTC	CASSQSYQGAYGYTF
TRBD1	TRBJ2-2	-	TRBV2	TGTGCCAGCAGTGAAATAGGGGGCATTCTGGCCGGGGAGCTGTTTTTT	CASSEIGGILAGELFF
TRBD1	TRBJ1-1	-	TRBV23-1	TGCGCCAGCAGTCAATATCGGACAGGGGCGGACACTGAAGCTTTCTTT	CASSQYRTGADTEAFF
-	TRBJ2-3	-	TRBV11-3	TGTGCCAGCAGCTTAGGTGCGGGGTCAGATACGCAGTATTTT	CASSLGAGSDTQYF
TRBD1	TRBJ1-6	few	TRBV19	TGTGCCAGTAAGAATACCGCCGGGACAGGGTATAATTCACCCCTCCACTTT	CASKNTAGTGYNSPLHF
-	TRBJ2-7	-	TRBV21-1	TGTGCCAGCAGCCGCCGGTACAGGGGCAGGTCCTACGAGCAGTACTTC	CASSRRYRGRSYEQYF
TRBD1	TRBJ1-1	-	TRBV29-1	TGCAGCTCAGGACAGGGGACTAACACTGAAGCTTTCTTT	CSSGQGTNTEAFF
-	TRBJ2-3	-	TRBV10-1	TGCGCCAGCAGTTCGCTAGGCACAGATACGCAGTATTTT	CASSSLGTDTQYF
-	TRBJ2-7	-	TRBV11-3	TGTGCCAGCAGCTTGGCCGGGACTCTCTACGAGCAGTACTTC	CASSLAGTLYEQYF
TRBD2	TRBJ2-7	-	TRBV6-5	TGTGCCAGCAGCTCCGCCGGGGCGGGAGCGTCCGAGCAGTACTTC	CASSSAGAGASEQYF
TRBD1	TRBJ2-5	-	TRBV30	TGTGCCTCCCGGGACAGCCGAGAGACCCAGTACTTC	CASRDSRETQYF
TRBD1	TRBJ1-4	once	TRBV15	TGTGCCACCAGCACTCGGACAGGAACTAATGAAAAACTGTTTTTT	CATSTRTGTNEKLFF
-	TRBJ2-1	-	TRBV7-2	TGTGCCAGCAGCCTCGGACAGTACAATGAGCAGTTCTTC	CASSLGQYNEQFF
-	TRBJ2-3	-	TRBV11-2	TGTGCCAGCAGACAAACGGGGACATCACATACGCAGTATTTT	CASRQTGTSHTQYF
-	TRBJ2-5	-	TRBV5-1	TGCGCCAGCAGCTTGTTGGTCGGCCAAGAGACCCAGTACTTC	CASSLLVGQETQYF
-	TRBJ2-1	-	TRBV5-4	TGTGCCAGCAGCTTGTGGGTGGCGGCCAATGAGCAGTTCTTC	CASSLWVAANEQFF
TRBD1	TRBJ1-5	-	TRBV28	TGTGCCAGCGGACCGGGACAGGGGGGTCAGCCCCAGCATTTT	CASGPGQGGQPQHF
-	TRBJ2-1	-	TRBV29-1	TGCAGCGTTGCAGGGATTACGACCAATGAGCAGTTCTTC	CSVAGITTNEQFF
-	TRBJ1-2	few	TRBV2	TGTGCCAGCAGTCTCAGGGATGACTATGGCTACACCTTC	CASSLRDDYGYTF
-	TRBJ1-1	-	TRBV5-1	TGCGCCAGCAGCTTAGGACAGACGAACACTGAAGCTTTCTTT	CASSLGQTNTEAFF
-	TRBJ2-3	-	TRBV1	TGCACCAGCAGCCAGCGTGCAGATACGCAGTATTTT	CTSSQRADTQYF
TRBD2	TRBJ2-2	-	TRBV5-4	TGTGCCAGCAGCATTAGCGGGGTGAACACCGGGGAGCTGTTTTTT	CASSISGVNTGELFF
-	TRBJ1-2	few	TRBV9	TGTGCCAGCAGCGTAGTAACAGCACCCTTTTCTAACTATGGCTACACCTTC	CASSVVTAPFSNYGYTF
-	TRBJ1-5	-	TRBV4-1	TGCGCCAGCAGCCAAGAGGGGGGGCAAAGCAATCAGCCCCAGCATTTT	CASSQEGGQSNQPQHF
TRBD1	TRBJ1-5	-	TRBV19	TGTGCCAGTAGTATCCGGGACAGGTATCAGCCCCAGCATTTT	CASSIRDRYQPQHF
TRBD1	TRBJ2-5	-	TRBV10-3	TGTGCCATCAGTGAGACCGGGACAGGGTGGAAAGAGACCCAGTACTTC	CAISETGTGWKETQYF
-	TRBJ1-2	-	TRBV29-1	TGCAGCGCTCAGGGAGGGGGGTTGGCTAACTATGGCTACACCTTC	CSAQGGGLANYGYTF
-	TRBJ2-7	-	TRBV27	TGTGCCAGCAGTTTAAGAGGCTACGAGCAGTACTTC	CASSLRGYEQYF
TRBD2	TRBJ2-3	-	TRBV11-2	TGTGCCAGCAGCCCTAATGGTGTTCGGGCTAGCGGGAGCACAGATACGCAGTATTTT	CASSPNGVRASGSTDTQYF
TRBD2	TRBJ2-2	-	TRBV5-1	TGCGCCAGCAGCTTGAGCCCAGCGGGGAGATACGGGGAGCTGTTTTTT	CASSLSPAGRYGELFF
-	TRBJ2-2	-	TRBV29-1	TGCAGCGTTTACGGTTCCAGGGAGCTGTTTTTT	CSVYGSRELFF
-	TRBJ2-5	-	TRBV29-1	TGCAGCTGGGGGGCGGGGGTGGAGACCCAGTACTTC	CSWGAGVETQYF
-	TRBJ1-4	-	TRBV5-1	TGCGCCAGCAGCTTGGGGGGGCCGAACGAAAAACTGTTTTTT	CASSLGGPNEKLFF
TRBD2	TRBJ2-3	-	TRBV5-1	TGCGCCAGCAGCCCTCGGGGCAGCGGGGGAACGGAGCAAGATACGCAGTATTTT	CASSPRGSGGTEQDTQYF
-	TRBJ2-7	-	TRBV10-3	TGTGCCATCAGCGCAGGAGGACGGAACGAGCAGTACTTC	CAISAGGRNEQYF
TRBD1	TRBJ2-1	-	TRBV7-9	TGTGCCAGCAGCGATGCCTATCGGACAGGGGGGAACAATGAGCAGTTCTTC	CASSDAYRTGGNNEQFF
-	TRBJ2-7	-	TRBV27	TGTGCCAGCAGCTATGCGGGCAGTTTTTACGAGCAGTACTTC	CASSYAGSFYEQYF
TRBD1	TRBJ1-2	-	TRBV19	TGTGCCAGTAGTACCTCGGACAGGCGGGGCTACACCTTC	CASSTSDRRGYTF
-	TRBJ2-2	few	TRBV2	TGTGCCAGCAGACTACAAAACGGGGCCGGGGAGCTGTTTTTT	CASRLQNGAGELFF
-	TRBJ2-5	-	TRBV27	TGTGCCAGCAGCCCAGCGGATGGGCAGGAGACCCAGTACTTC	CASSPADGQETQYF
TRBD1	TRBJ2-7	-	TRBV27	TGTGCCAGCTCCACAGGGGGTTACGAGCAGTACTTC	CASSTGGYEQYF
-	TRBJ1-2	-	TRBV19	TGTGCCAGTAGTATAGTGGAGATGTATGGCTACACCTTC	CASSIVEMYGYTF
-	TRBJ2-7	-	TRBV6-5	TGTGCCAGCAGTTACGGTTCGGGCTACGAGCAGTACTTC	CASSYGSGYEQYF
TRBD1	TRBJ2-2	-	TRBV6-5	TGTGCCAGCAGTTCTCGACAGGGTTGGACCGGGGAGCTGTTTTTT	CASSSRQGWTGELFF
-	TRBJ2-3	-	TRBV7-9	TGTGCCAGCAGCTCTGCAGATACGCAGTATTTT	CASSSADTQYF
-	TRBJ1-1	-	TRBV12-5	TGTGCTAGTGGTTTGGTATGGCTCCCCGGGAAATGCACTGAAGCTTTCTTT	CASGLVWLPGKCTEAFF
-	TRBJ2-7	-	TRBV10-3	TGTGCCATCAGCGGAGTCTCCCACGAGCAGTACTTC	CAISGVSHEQYF
-	TRBJ2-7	-	TRBV27	TGTGCCAGCAGTTTCTTGGCAGGGGAGCAGTACTTC	CASSFLAGEQYF
-	TRBJ2-7	once	TRBV7-2	TGTGCCAGCAGCTCCGTCTCCTACGAGCAGTACTTC	CASSSVSYEQYF
-	TRBJ2-7	-	TRBV5-4	TGTGCCAGCAGCCTAGACTACGAGCAGTACTTC	CASSLDYEQYF